What follows are 18 T cell receptor beta chains derived from one specimen sequenced in a study of cytotoxic CD8 clonotypes in ibrutinib-treated CLL. Libraries were prepared by immunoSEQ multiplex PCR; TCRdb keeps only in-frame clonotypes and omits some of them. The sample has about 50,000 clones, around half seen once; the top ten hold approximately 32%. This sample comprised PBMCs, obtained after 12 months of ibrutinib treatment. These receptors all stem from a human donor with chronic lymphocytic leukemia.

The V call is TRBV4-1, the J call TRBJ1-1; D is ambiguous. The V gene lost 4 bases and the J gene lost 0 bases, with 0 bases spanning the gap. Germline V CDR1 and CDR2: MGHRA, YSYEKL. The CDR3 covers 11 residues. CDR3 bases: TGCGCCAGCAGCCTGAACACTGAAGCTTTCTTT. It translates to CASSLNTEAFF.

This clone was detected a few times. The chain links TRBV27 to TRBJ2-7; the D is unclear. V lost 8 bases and J lost 4, with 18 bases in between. Germline CDR1 reads MNHEY; CDR2 reads SMNVEV (reference sequence). There are 14 residues in the CDR3. CDR3 protein: CASGPPGVVYEQYF. The CDR3 region has the DNA TGTGCCAGCGGCCCCCCAGGAGTAGTGTACGAGCAGTACTTC.

This sequence joins TRBV27 and TRBJ1-2, with 7 bases matching TRBD1. Germline values: CDR1 MNHEY, CDR2 SMNVEV (reference sequence). The CDR3 length is 14 residues. V dropped 4 bases and J dropped 5; count of bases not matched to a gene: 7. The CDR3 loop is CASSYRTGGYGYTF. CDR3 sequence (DNA): TGTGCCAGCAGTTATCGGACAGGAGGATATGGCTACACCTTC.

V and J are TRBV5-4 and TRBJ2-7; D might be TRBD2 (7 bases). Germline CDR1 reads SGHNT; CDR2 reads YYREEE (reference sequence). The CDR3 totals 14 residues. Trimming removed 2 bases from V and 2 bases from J, with 11 bases in between. CDR3 sequence (DNA): TGTGCCAGCAGCTTAGGGGAGGGGGCCTACGAGCAGTACTTC. Translation: CASSLGEGAYEQYF. Together with reference TRBV5-4 and TRBJ2-7, the CDR3 gives the full variable domain: ETGVTQSPTHLIKTRGQQVTLRCSSQSGHNTVSWYQQALGQGPQFIFQYYREEENGRGNFPPRFSGLQFPNYSSELNVNALELDDSALYLCASSLGEGAYEQYFGPGTRLTVT.

The CDR3 region has the DNA TGTGCCAGCAGTTCGGGGCCAAGGACCCAGTACTTC. It codes for CASSSGPRTQYF. The chain links TRBV6-1 to TRBJ2-5; the D call may be TRBD1 or TRBD2 (5 bases each). Germline loops: CDR1 MNHNS, CDR2 SASEGT. V lost 5 bases and J lost 7, with 11 bases in between. This CDR3 is built from 12 residues.

The chain joins TRBV9 to TRBJ2-2; 9 bases fit TRBD2. Germline CDR1 reads SGDLS; CDR2 reads YYNGEE. After removal of 5 bases from V and 5 bases from J, the junction contained 4 bases not matched to a gene. The CDR3 contains 14 residues. The CDR3 loop is CASSSSGNTGELFF. The CDR3 DNA reads TGTGCCAGCAGTTCTAGCGGGAATACCGGGGAGCTGTTTTTT.

V gene TRBV29-1 combines with J gene TRBJ2-5; TRBD2 aligns across 12 bases. The CDR3 loop spans 13 amino acids. Looked up from germline, CDR1 is SQVTM and CDR2 is ANQGSEA. After removal of 8 bases from V and 4 bases from J, the junction contained 5 bases not matched to a gene. CDR3 amino acids: CSQGLAGRETQYF. The CDR3 nucleotides are TGCAGCCAAGGACTAGCGGGACGAGAGACCCAGTACTTC.

The chain recombines TRBV5-1 with TRBJ2-7; D uncertain. This CDR3 contains 14 residues. Trimming cost V 4 bases and J 4 bases, with 15 bases left between them. Germline CDR1 and CDR2: SGHRS and YFSETQ. The CDR3 region has the DNA TGCGCCAGCAGCGTAGAGAGCGCGGAGTACGAGCAGTACTTC. Protein sequence: CASSVESAEYEQYF.

This clone has a handful of counts. This CDR3 is CASSLWATGWYGYTF. CDR3 DNA sequence: TGTGCCAGCAGTTTATGGGCCACCGGGTGGTATGGCTACACCTTC. The chain couples TRBV28 to TRBJ1-2; D is ambiguous. The CDR3 contains 15 residues. Germline CDR1 and CDR2: MDHEN and SYDVKM. V dropped 0 bases and J dropped 5 bases, with 13 bases sitting between them.

This clone has a single count. CDR3 sequence (DNA): TGTGCCAGCAGCTTGGGTTCGGGGGCCGGCACAGATACGCAGTATTTT. It codes for CASSLGSGAGTDTQYF. This chain uses TRBV5-4 with TRBJ2-3; D tentatively reads TRBD1 or TRBD2 (6 bases each). The CDR3 covers 16 residues. V was shortened by 0 bases and J by 1 base, with 12 bases between the two germline ends. The germline CDR1 and CDR2 sequences are SGHNT and YYREEE (reference sequence).

This chain links TRBV6-1 with TRBJ1-2; a weak D match, TRBD1 (5 bases). There are 11 residues in the CDR3. In germline, CDR1 is MNHNS, CDR2 SASEGT. V lost 11 bases to trimming and J lost 8 bases, with 15 bases between them. The CDR3 here is CAGSGFDGYTF. As DNA, the CDR3 is TGTGCCGGCTCAGGGTTCGACGGCTACACCTTC.

The chain combines TRBV5-1 with TRBJ2-5; no clear D. The CDR3 is made up of 14 amino acids. From germline, CDR1 is SGHRS and CDR2 YFSETQ. V lost 6 bases, J lost 3 bases, and 15 bases lay in between. This CDR3 is CASIPPGNEETQYF. CDR3 DNA sequence: TGCGCCAGCATCCCCCCGGGCAATGAAGAGACCCAGTACTTC. Together with reference TRBV5-1 and TRBJ2-5, the CDR3 gives the full variable domain: KAGVTQTPRYLIKTRGQQVTLSCSPISGHRSVSWYQQTPGQGLQFLFEYFSETQRNKGNFPGRFSGRQFSNSRSEMNVSTLELGDSALYLCASIPPGNEETQYFGPGTRLLVL.

In this sample, this clone turned up a few times. The chain combines TRBV27 with TRBJ1-6; tentative D call: TRBD1 (6 bases). The germline V gene has CDR1 MNHEY and CDR2 SMNVEV (reference sequence). V lost 2 bases to trimming and J lost 9 bases, with 11 bases between them. This CDR3 has 14 amino acids. The CDR3 coding sequence is TGTGCCAGCAGTTTACTGGGGGCCAGTTCACCCCTCCACTTT. It specifies CASSLLGASSPLHF.

The rearrangement uses TRBV5-4 and TRBJ2-1; 11 bases match TRBD2. Germline V lookup: CDR1 SGHNT, CDR2 YYREEE (reference sequence). CDR3 length: 16 amino acids. Trimming removed 4 bases from V and 7 bases from J; junction bases left unmatched: 10. The chain's CDR3 is CASSLLSGRAGNEQFF. As DNA, the CDR3 is TGTGCCAGCAGCCTCCTTAGCGGGAGGGCGGGGAATGAGCAGTTCTTC.

The chain links TRBV10-3 to TRBJ2-3, with D hard to call. The CDR3 consists of 14 residues. Germline CDR1 is ENHRY and CDR2 is SYGVKD. V dropped 6 bases and J dropped 0 bases, with 10 bases sitting between them. CDR3 amino acids: CAIRAGASTDTQYF. CDR3 coding DNA: TGTGCCATCAGGGCAGGTGCTAGCACAGATACGCAGTATTTT.

Only one count was recorded for this clone. The gene calls are TRBV29-1 and TRBJ2-6; D may match TRBD1 or TRBD2 (5 bases each). Germline CDR1 SQVTM, CDR2 ANQGSEA. The CDR3 consists of 17 residues. Trimming took off 3 bases at V and 0 bases at J, with 15 bases between the two ends. The CDR3 is CSVDRDEPNSGANVLTF. Here the CDR3 DNA reads TGCAGCGTTGACCGGGACGAGCCAAACTCTGGGGCCAACGTCCTGACTTTC.

The V call is TRBV6-9, the J call TRBJ2-2, with TRBD2 identical over 8 bases. J was trimmed by 5 bases and V by 6 bases; bases with no gene match: 8. CDR1 and CDR2 from the germline V gene are MNHGY and SVAAGI. The CDR3 spans 15 residues. CDR3 nucleotides: TGTGCCAGCAGCCCCCGGGGGGGTAGAACCGGGGAGCTGTTTTTT. It yields the protein CASSPRGGRTGELFF.

V gene TRBV5-4 combines with J gene TRBJ1-6, with a weak D call TRBD1 (6 bases). Germline V gene lookup returns CDR1 SGHNT and CDR2 YYREEE (reference sequence). With 0 bases removed from V and 8 bases from J, the gap between germline ends came to 12 bases. The CDR3 has 15 amino acids. The CDR3: CASSLAGARDSPLHF. The DNA for the CDR3 is TGTGCCAGCAGCTTGGCGGGGGCGCGGGATTCACCCCTCCACTTT.